Detailed here is one T cell receptor beta chain. The target antigen is unknown. This sample stems from a study of CD8+ T cells in alopecia areata. Study-wide results and caveats: Especially in alopecia totalis/universalis, lesional scalp showed greater clonality than normal scalp did.

Collection of lesional scalp punch biopsies and peripheral blood was performed in alopecia areata patients. Cell sorting was applied to PBMCs, and CD4+ and CD8+ T cells were collected. It was cDNA, reverse transcribed from extracted RNA, that served as the sequencing template. Assay used: immunoSEQ multiplex PCR; TCRdb lists only in-frame clones, some missing. This table has 150,000 to 200,000 clones, 50% to 75% appearing once. Germline assignment: CDR1 MNHEY and CDR2 SVGAGI. The CDR3 runs to 11 residues. Trimming removed 7 bases from V and 4 bases from J, with 7 bases in between. This clonotype was obtained from a human donor with alopecia areata. This sample comprised CD4+ T cells sorted from blood, obtained at week 0. This chain links TRBV6-5 with TRBJ1-2; D gene uncertain. DNA of the CDR3: TGTGCCAGCACTTCCCTCTATGGCTACACCTTC. Its translation is CASTSLYGYTF.